The present T cell receptor (beta chain) was sequenced within a study of molecular identifiers for immune sequencing clone quantification. Listed TCR primers and previously described methods were used for bulk TCR libraries. A single record per CDR3 protein comes from TCRdb applying MiXCR to the PCR reads. The data show hundreds of thousands of distinct CDR3 sequences, about 25% seen once. CDR3 length: 12 residues. Germline loops: CDR1 GTSNPN, CDR2 SVGIG (reference sequence). This clonotype has more than one count but fewer than ten. The antigen is unknown. Study-wide results and limits: Whereas clones above 20 RNA copies held under 1% of naive-cell molecules, they held over 97% of effector molecules.

Naive CD8 T cells were sorted as CD8+CD4-CCR7+CD45RA+. The sequence came from a human donor in good health. Some libraries in this study had Jurkat cell RNA spiked in. V usage is TRBV30 and J usage is TRBJ1-1; maybe TRBD1 (6 bases). The sequencing input was naive CD8+ T cells from blood, with Jurkat cell RNA spiked in. The subset here: FACS-sorted CD8+CD4-CCR7+CD45RA+ naive T cells. The CDR3 is CASDRLNTEAFF. Here the CDR3 DNA reads TGTGCTTCGGACAGATTGAACACTGAAGCTTTCTTT.